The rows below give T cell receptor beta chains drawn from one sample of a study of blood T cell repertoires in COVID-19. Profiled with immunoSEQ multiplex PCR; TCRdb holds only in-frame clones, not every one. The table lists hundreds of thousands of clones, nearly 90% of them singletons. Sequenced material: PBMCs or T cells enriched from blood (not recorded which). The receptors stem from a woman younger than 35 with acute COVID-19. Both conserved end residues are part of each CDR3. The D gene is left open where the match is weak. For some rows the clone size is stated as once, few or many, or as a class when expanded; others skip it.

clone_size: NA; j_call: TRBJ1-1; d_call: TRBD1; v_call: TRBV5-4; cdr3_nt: TGTGCCAGCAGCTTGGGAGGGGGCCACACTGAAGCTTTCTTT; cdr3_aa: CASSLGGGHTEAFF
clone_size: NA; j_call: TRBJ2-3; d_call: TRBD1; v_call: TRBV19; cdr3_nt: TGTGCCAGTAGTCCACAGGACAGGGGGTTTAGCACAGATACGCAGTATTTT; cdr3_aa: CASSPQDRGFSTDTQYF
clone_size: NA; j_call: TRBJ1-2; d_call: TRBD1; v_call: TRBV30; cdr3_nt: TGTGCCTGGACTCTGGACAGGGTCTATGGCTACACCTTC; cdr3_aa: CAWTLDRVYGYTF
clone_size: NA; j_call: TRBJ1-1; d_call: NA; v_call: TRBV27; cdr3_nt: TGTGCCAGCAGAATCCGGGCGGGGACTGAAGCTTTCTTT; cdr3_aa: CASRIRAGTEAFF
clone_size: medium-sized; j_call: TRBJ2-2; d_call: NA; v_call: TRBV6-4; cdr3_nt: TGTGCCAGCAGTGACTTAGAAGCCGGGGAGCTGTTTTTT; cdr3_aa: CASSDLEAGELFF
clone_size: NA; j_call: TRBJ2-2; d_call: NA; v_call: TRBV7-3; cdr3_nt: TGTGCCAGCAGCTTAAACCGACTAGGACAAGGGAGAGGCACCGGGGAGCTGTTTTTT; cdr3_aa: CASSLNRLGQGRGTGELFF
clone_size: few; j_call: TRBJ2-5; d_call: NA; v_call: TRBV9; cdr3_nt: TGTGCCAGCAGCCCCCGAACGTTACAGGGAAGTCGGGAGACCCAGTACTTC; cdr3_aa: CASSPRTLQGSRETQYF
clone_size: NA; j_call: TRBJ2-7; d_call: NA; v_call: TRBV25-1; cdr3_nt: TGTGCCAGCAGTGATTCCGGGACTCCACCCTACGAGCAGTACTTC; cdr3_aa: CASSDSGTPPYEQYF
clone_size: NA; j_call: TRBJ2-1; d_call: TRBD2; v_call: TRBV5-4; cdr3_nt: TGTGCCAGCAGCTTGGGGGGACTAGCGGGAGTAATCGGTGAGCAGTTCTTC; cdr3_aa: CASSLGGLAGVIGEQFF
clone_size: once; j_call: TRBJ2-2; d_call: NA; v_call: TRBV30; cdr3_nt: TGTGCCTGGAGAGCAGGCTTTATGAACACCGGGGAGCTGTTTTTT; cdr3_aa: CAWRAGFMNTGELFF
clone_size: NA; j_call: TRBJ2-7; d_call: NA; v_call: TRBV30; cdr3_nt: TGTGCCTGGAGTGTAGTGAGGGCCAAGGGGGTATACGAGCAGTACTTC; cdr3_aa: CAWSVVRAKGVYEQYF
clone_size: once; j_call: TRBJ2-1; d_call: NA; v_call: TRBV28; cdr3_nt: TGTGCCAGCAGTTTATCGTGGGCAACACGCTCTAATGAGCAGTTCTTC; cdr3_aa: CASSLSWATRSNEQFF
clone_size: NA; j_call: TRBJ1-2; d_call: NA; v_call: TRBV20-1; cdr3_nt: TGCAGTGCTAGTGAAGGGGACTCCTATGGCTACACCTTC; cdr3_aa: CSASEGDSYGYTF
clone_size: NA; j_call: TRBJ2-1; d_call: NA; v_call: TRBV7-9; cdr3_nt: TGTGCCAGCAGGAACCGCTCGGGACTCTGGGATGAGCAGTTCTTC; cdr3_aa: CASRNRSGLWDEQFF
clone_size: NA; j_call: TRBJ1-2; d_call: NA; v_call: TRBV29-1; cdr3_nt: TGCAGCGTCTCTCCCCGACAGGCTAACTATGGCTACACCTTC; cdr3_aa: CSVSPRQANYGYTF
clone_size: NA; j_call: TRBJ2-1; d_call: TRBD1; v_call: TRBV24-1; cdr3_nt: TGTGCCACCGACAGGGGGCAGGGTGAGCAGTTCTTC; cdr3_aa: CATDRGQGEQFF
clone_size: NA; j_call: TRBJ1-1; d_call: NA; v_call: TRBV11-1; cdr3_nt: TGTGCCAGCAGCCCTAGATCGTACAGGGACACTGAAGCTTTCTTT; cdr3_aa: CASSPRSYRDTEAFF
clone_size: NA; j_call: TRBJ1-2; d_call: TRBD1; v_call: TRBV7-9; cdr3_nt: TGTGCCAGCAGCTTACCTGACAGGGACCCTTTCTATGGCTACACCTTC; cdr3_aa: CASSLPDRDPFYGYTF
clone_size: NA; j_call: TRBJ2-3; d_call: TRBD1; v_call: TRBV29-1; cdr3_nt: TGCAGCGTTGGTCGGACAGGGGGCACAGATACGCAGTATTTT; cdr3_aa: CSVGRTGGTDTQYF
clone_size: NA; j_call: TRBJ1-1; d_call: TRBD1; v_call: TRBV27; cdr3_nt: TGTGCCAGCAGTTTCCGTTCGGGACAGTTAATGAACACTGAAGCTTTCTTT; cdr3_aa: CASSFRSGQLMNTEAFF
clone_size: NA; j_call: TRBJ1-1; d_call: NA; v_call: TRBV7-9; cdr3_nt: TGTGCCAGCAGTGTACCACCGGGACACTGGGACGCTGAAGCTTTCTTT; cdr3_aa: CASSVPPGHWDAEAFF
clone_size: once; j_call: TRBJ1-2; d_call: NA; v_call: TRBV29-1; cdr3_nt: TGCAGCGTGACCCGGGACATCTCTAACTATGGCTACACCTTC; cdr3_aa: CSVTRDISNYGYTF